This paragraph reports one T cell receptor beta chain. The data were taken from a study of T cells after somatic rescue of genetic block. J was trimmed by 0 bases and V by 6 bases; bases with no gene match: 2. CDR1 is SEHNR, CDR2 FQNEAQ, per germline (reference sequence). The CDR3 is made up of 15 amino acids. The table came from immunoSEQ multiplex PCR; TCRdb's copy has only in-frame clones and leaves some out. The data show about 72,000 clones, with approximately 90% seen just once and about 3% held by the top ten. The sequenced sample consisted of peripheral blood mononuclear cells (PBMCs). This receptor was taken from a man under 40. J is TRBJ2-6 and V is TRBV7-9; TRBD2 aligns across 7 bases. CDR3 region: CASSRGVSGANVLTF. The DNA of the CDR3 is TGTGCCAGCAGTCGGGGGGTCTCTGGGGCCAACGTCCTGACTTTC.